The 2 T cell receptor beta chains below come from one sample, sequenced in a study of tumor-infiltrating lymphocytes in primary liver carcinoma. It was from approximately 22-30 mg of unsorted bulk tissue that RNA and DNA were co-extracted. The researchers produced TCR beta cDNA from roughly 500 ng total RNA with a constant-region primer. Library construction for TCR beta comprised three nested multiplex PCR rounds performed with slightly modified ARM-PCR. Forward primers for TRBV1-TRBV30 and a C-beta reverse primer served the first two PCR rounds, at around 9 cycles each. MiXCR, applied by TCRdb to the multiplex PCR reads, yields one record per CDR3 protein. The table lists 45,000 or so distinct CDR3 sequences, more than 60% of them singletons, with about 37% in the top ten. The sample taken for sequencing was tumor-adjacent normal liver tissue. Receptors originate from a woman aged 25 to 39 with primary liver carcinoma and hepatitis B virus infection.

A word on this clonotype: One junction end does not reproduce the germline sequence, and a read error may be involved. The V gene is TRBV5-4, the J gene TRBJ2-1, with 13 positions matching TRBD2. The V gene's germline CDR1 is SGHNT and CDR2 YYREEE (reference sequence). CDR3 length: 19 amino acids. CDR3: CASSPSTSGRAPSYNEQFF. CDR3 nucleotide sequence: TGCGCCAGCAGCCCGTCCACTAGCGGGAGGGCCCCGTCCTACAATGAGCAGTTCTTC.

This clonotype was detected only a few times. A much bigger clone sits one base away, suggesting this may be a read error. V is TRBV6-6 and J is TRBJ2-2; 8 bases agree with TRBD2. The CDR3 loop spans 16 amino acids. Per germline, CDR1 MNHNY and CDR2 SVGAGI (reference sequence). The DNA for the CDR3 is TGTGCCAGCAGTACCCGGGAGGGACCCAGCACCGGGGAGCTGCTTTTT. Encoded protein: CASSTREGPSTGELLF.